This passage covers 3 T cell receptor beta chains from one sample sequenced in a study of cytotoxic CD8 clonotypes in ibrutinib-treated CLL (dated by TCRdb to the early 2020s). The time point label, read with the paper, signifies: approximately twelve months on ibrutinib. The method was the immunoSEQ multiplex PCR assay. The source is immuneACCESS, and TCRdb retained only in-frame sequences with V and J called. Part of the clones is not carried over; for the studies checked, unresolved V genes explain less than half of this, and the remainder is unexplained. This sample has tens of thousands of clones in its table, and 57% of those were observed once. The ten largest clones take up over 12% of the sample. Sample: PBMCs, taken after 12 months of ibrutinib treatment. Every receptor here comes from a human donor with chronic lymphocytic leukemia.

This rearrangement joins TRBV4-1 to TRBJ1-5, with TRBD1 as a possible D gene (5 bases). This CDR3 is 15 amino acids long. V lost 3 bases and J 3 bases, leaving 12 bases between the germline ends. Germline V gene sequence: CDR1 MGHRA, CDR2 YSYEKL. In nucleotides, the CDR3 is TGCGCCAGCAGCCATAGGGACGGTCTCAATCAGCCCCAGCATTTT. It specifies CASSHRDGLNQPQHF.

This chain links TRBV6-6 with TRBJ2-4, with D unresolved. Germline lookup yields CDR1 MNHNY and CDR2 SVGAGI (reference sequence). V lost 6 bases to trimming and J lost 0 bases, with 6 bases between them. The CDR3 extends over 13 amino acids. The CDR3 DNA sequence: TGTGCCAGCAGCCAACTAGCCAAAAACATTCAGTACTTC. Translated: CASSQLAKNIQYF.

The V gene is TRBV5-6, the J gene TRBJ2-2; a weak D match, TRBD1 (7 bases). V was trimmed by 0 bases and J by 7 bases, leaving 13 bases between them. The CDR3 contains 15 residues. CDR1 SGHDT and CDR2 YYEEEE come from the germline V gene. CDR3 protein: CASSLVPGGHGELFF. The CDR3 DNA reads as TGTGCCAGCAGCTTGGTTCCAGGGGGGCACGGGGAGCTGTTTTTT.